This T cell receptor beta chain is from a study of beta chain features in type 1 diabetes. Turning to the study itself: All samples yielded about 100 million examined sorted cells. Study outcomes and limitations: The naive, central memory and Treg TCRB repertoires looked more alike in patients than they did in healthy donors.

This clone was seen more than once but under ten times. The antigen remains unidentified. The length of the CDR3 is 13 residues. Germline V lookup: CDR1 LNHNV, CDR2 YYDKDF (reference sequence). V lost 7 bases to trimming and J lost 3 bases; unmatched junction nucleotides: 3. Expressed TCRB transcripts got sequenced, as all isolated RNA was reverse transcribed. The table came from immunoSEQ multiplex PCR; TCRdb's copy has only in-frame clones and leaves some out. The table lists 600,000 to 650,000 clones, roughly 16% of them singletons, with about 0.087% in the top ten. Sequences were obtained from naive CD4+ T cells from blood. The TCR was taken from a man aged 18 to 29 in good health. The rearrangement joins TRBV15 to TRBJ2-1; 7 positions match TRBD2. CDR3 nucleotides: TGTGCCACCACTAGCGGACACTACAATGAGCAGTTCTTC. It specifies CATTSGHYNEQFF.